This is a list of T cell receptor beta chains from one sample in a study of T cells expressing NK-cell markers. Each CDR3 protein gets one entry in TCRdb, which reprocessed the 5' RACE reads and gives no DNA. In total, the table holds about 260,000 distinct CDR3 sequences. The sample comprised blood T cells: a sorted CD56 or NKG2C T cell subset, CD4+ or CD8+ T cells, or bulk PBMC T cells (not recorded which). The receptors stem from a man aged 18 to 30 in good health. The CDR3 runs from the conserved cysteine through the conserved F or W.

TRBJ1-1 TRBV12-3/TRBV12-4 CASSSRQGRNTEAFF
TRBJ2-5 TRBV27 CASSSSVGGQETQYF
TRBJ2-7 TRBV5-6 CASSLGTGYEQYF
TRBJ2-1 TRBV10-3 CAITIRPGQGQLNEQFF
TRBJ2-1 TRBV27 CASSSRGQRNEQFF
TRBJ2-1 TRBV29-1 CSASLAGVYNEQFF
TRBJ2-1 TRBV20-1 CSAKGRFRINEQFF
TRBJ2-1 TRBV11-2 CASSLVSLRGDHNEQFF
TRBJ1-5 TRBV12-3/TRBV12-4 CASRDGDYSNQPQHF
TRBJ1-1 TRBV10-3 CAISGGVTEAFF
TRBJ1-5 TRBV29-1 CSAQDIDQPQHF
TRBJ2-1 TRBV5-6 CASSPGTGGRYNEQFF
TRBJ2-7 TRBV27 CASSLRAGTTEQYF
TRBJ2-1 TRBV7-9 CASSLSKRYSYNEQFF
TRBJ1-6 TRBV6-6 CASTMLYNSPLHF
TRBJ2-7 TRBV5-6 CASSFTGDRRNGQYF
TRBJ2-3 TRBV24-1 CATSDLRGLGTDTQYF
TRBJ1-2 TRBV15 CATSRDMQYGYTF
TRBJ2-1 TRBV3-1 CASSPSGRTDEQFF
TRBJ2-1 TRBV19 CASSIPLAGGPNEQFF
TRBJ2-3 TRBV24-1 CATSDFGTGTDTQYF
TRBJ2-2 TRBV6-4 CASIGGNTGELFF